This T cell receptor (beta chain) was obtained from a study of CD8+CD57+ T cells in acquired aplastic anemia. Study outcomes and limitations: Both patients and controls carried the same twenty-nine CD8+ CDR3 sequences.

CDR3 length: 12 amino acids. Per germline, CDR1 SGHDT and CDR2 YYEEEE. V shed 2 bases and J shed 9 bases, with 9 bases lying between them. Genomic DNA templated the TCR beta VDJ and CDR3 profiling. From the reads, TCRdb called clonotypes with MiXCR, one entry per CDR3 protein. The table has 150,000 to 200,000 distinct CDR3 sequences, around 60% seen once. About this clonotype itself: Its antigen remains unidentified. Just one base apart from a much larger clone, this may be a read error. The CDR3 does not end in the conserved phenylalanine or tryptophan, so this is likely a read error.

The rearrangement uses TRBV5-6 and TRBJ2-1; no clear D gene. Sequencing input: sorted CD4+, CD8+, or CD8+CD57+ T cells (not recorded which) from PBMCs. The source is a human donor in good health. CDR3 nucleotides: TGTGCCAGCAGCTTATCTAGTTTTGAGCAGTTCTAC. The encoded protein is CASSLSSFEQFY.